Below, 9 T cell receptor beta chains from the same sample are listed, as sequenced in a study of T-cell memory formation after mild COVID-19. Each CDR3 protein is one row after TCRdb ran MiXCR on the 5' RACE reads. The data contain approximately 210,000 distinct CDR3 sequences, more than 25% of them seen just once; the ten biggest clones take up about an eighth. The source material was PBMCs or a T cell subset sorted from them (not recorded which). The receptors derive from an adult woman who had mild COVID-19 (a few samples of this study predate the infection). Cell type and time point are not known.

This rearrangement joins TRBV3-1 to TRBJ1-1; no definite D call. The length of the CDR3 is 14 residues. V was pared by 0 bases and J by 5 bases, with 10 bases between. Looked up from germline, CDR1 is LGHDT and CDR2 is YNNKEL (reference sequence). As DNA, the CDR3 is TGTGCCAGCAGCCAAGATTCGTTCAGGACTGAAGCTTTCTTT. It codes for CASSQDSFRTEAFF.

The V call is TRBV5-1, the J call TRBJ1-1; D ambiguous. Trimming pared 0 bases from V and 3 bases from J, leaving 15 bases between. The CDR3 is made up of 16 amino acids. In germline, CDR1 is SGHRS, CDR2 YFSETQ. CDR3 DNA: TGCGCCAGCAGCTTGGCTTTTCCTACAGAGTACACTGAAGCTTTCTTT. Translating gives CASSLAFPTEYTEAFF.

This clonotype has only a few counts. The V and J genes are TRBV24-1 and TRBJ1-5; D not certain. Germline CDR1 KGHDR, CDR2 SFDVKD. The V end was cut by 3 bases, the J end by 5 bases, with 4 bases between. The CDR3 contains 12 residues. CDR3: CATSDPDQPQHF. In DNA form, the CDR3 reads TGTGCCACCAGTGATCCGGATCAGCCCCAGCATTTT.

V gene TRBV28 combines with J gene TRBJ2-7; a weak D match, TRBD1 (5 bases). Germline lookup yields CDR1 MDHEN and CDR2 SYDVKM. The CDR3 contains 15 residues. Trimming took 6 bases from V and 3 from J, leaving 18 bases between them. CDR3 nucleotides: TGTGCCAGCAGCTTTAGTAGGGGTGGATACTACGAGCAGTACTTC. Protein product: CASSFSRGGYYEQYF.

DNA of the CDR3: TGTGCCAGCGGCATAGCGGGAGGGCCAGATACGCAGTATTTT. This translates into CASGIAGGPDTQYF. J is TRBJ2-3 and V is TRBV6-2 or TRBV6-3, with 11 positions matching TRBD2. V was pared by 8 bases and J by 4 bases, with 5 bases of the junction left unmatched. This CDR3 has 14 amino acids. Germline V gene sequence: CDR1 MNHEY, CDR2 SVGEGT.

The CDR3 bases are TGCAGTGCTAGTGGGGCTAGCGGGAAGGGGTATATCTACAATGAGCAGTTCTTC. Its protein is CSASGASGKGYIYNEQFF. The gene calls are TRBV20-1 and TRBJ2-1; 9 nucleotides align to TRBD2. The CDR3 runs to 18 residues. Germline loops: CDR1 DFQATT, CDR2 SNEGSKA (reference sequence). V shed 3 bases, J shed 3 bases, and the junction held 15 bases outside the gene matches.

This chain connects TRBV5-1 to TRBJ2-7; tentative D call: TRBD1 (6 bases). Trimming left V 0 bases short and J 2 bases short, with 6 bases between. CDR1 is SGHRS and CDR2 is YFSETQ in the germline V gene. The CDR3 covers 13 residues. CDR3 in amino acids: CASSLEGAYEQYF. The CDR3 nucleotides are TGCGCCAGCAGCTTGGAGGGGGCCTACGAGCAGTACTTC.

A few counts support this clonotype. The chain is built from TRBV12-3 or TRBV12-4 and TRBJ2-5; 12 bases fit TRBD1. V lost 7 bases to trimming and J lost 4 bases; unmatched junction nucleotides: 13. This CDR3 comprises 17 residues. CDR3 nucleotide sequence: TGTGCCAGCACCCACGTTCCCGGGACAGGGGGCAGAGAGACCCAGTACTTC. It encodes CASTHVPGTGGRETQYF.

A few counts support this clonotype. The chain has TRBV5-5 and TRBJ1-2, with TRBD1 matching 7 bases. The V and J ends lost 0 bases and 0 bases, in that order; junction bases with no gene match: 8. Germline values: CDR1 SGHKS, CDR2 YYEKEE (reference sequence). The CDR3 is 17 residues long. CDR3 in amino acids: CASSLGPGQSSNYGYTF. The CDR3 DNA is TGTGCCAGCAGCTTGGGACCGGGACAGAGCTCTAACTATGGCTACACCTTC.